This entry concerns a single TCR beta chain. These data come from a study of cytomegalovirus exposure and HLA in healthy donors. The PCR was carried out with 60 Vbeta primers and 13 Jbeta primers. This table comes from immunoSEQ multiplex PCR, and its TCRdb copy is limited to in-frame clones, with some not included. This sample has roughly 180,000 clones, with approximately 80% found just once. Per germline, CDR1 SEHNR and CDR2 FQNEAQ (reference sequence). The CDR3 consists of 14 residues. The trim removed 3 bases at V and 5 bases at J, leaving 5 bases unmatched. V and J are TRBV7-9 and TRBJ2-5; 8 bases map to TRBD1. Sequencing used PBMCs. The TCR was taken from a boy between 2 and 10 years old in good health and CMV-seronegative. CDR3 DNA sequence: TGTGCCAGCAGCTTTGAGAGACAGGGGGAGACCCAGTACTTC. Its protein is CASSFERQGETQYF.